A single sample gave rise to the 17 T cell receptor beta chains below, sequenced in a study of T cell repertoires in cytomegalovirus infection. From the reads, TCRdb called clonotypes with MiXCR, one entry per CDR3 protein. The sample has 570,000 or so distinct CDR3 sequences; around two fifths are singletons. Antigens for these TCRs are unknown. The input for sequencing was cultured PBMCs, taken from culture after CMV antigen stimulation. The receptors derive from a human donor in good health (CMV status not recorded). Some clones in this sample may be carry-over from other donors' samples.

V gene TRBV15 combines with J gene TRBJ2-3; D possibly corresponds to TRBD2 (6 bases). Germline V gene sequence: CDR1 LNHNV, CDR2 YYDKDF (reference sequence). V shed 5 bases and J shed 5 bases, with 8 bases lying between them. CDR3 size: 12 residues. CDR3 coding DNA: TGTGCCACCAGCCCGGGAGTAGATACGCAGTATTTT. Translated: CATSPGVDTQYF.

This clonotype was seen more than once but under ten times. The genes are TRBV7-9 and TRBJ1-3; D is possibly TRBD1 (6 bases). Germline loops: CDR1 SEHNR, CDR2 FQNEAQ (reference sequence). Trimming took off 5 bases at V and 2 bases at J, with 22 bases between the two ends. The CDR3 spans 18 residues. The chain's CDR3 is CASSPGRGDRKTGNTIYF. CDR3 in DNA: TGTGCCAGCAGCCCAGGACGGGGCGACAGGAAAACTGGAAACACCATATATTTT. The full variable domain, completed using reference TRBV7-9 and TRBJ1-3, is DTGVSQNPRHKITKRGQNVTFRCDPISEHNRLYWYRQTLGQGPEFLTYFQNEAQLEKSRLLSDRFSAERPKGSFSTLEIQRTEQGDSAMYLCASSPGRGDRKTGNTIYFGEGSWLTVV.

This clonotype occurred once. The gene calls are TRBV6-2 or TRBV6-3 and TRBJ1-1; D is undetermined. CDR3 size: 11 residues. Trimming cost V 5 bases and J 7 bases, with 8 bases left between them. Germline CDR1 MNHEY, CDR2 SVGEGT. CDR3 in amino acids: CASSIRVEAFF. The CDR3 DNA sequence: TGTGCCAGCAGTATAAGGGTTGAAGCTTTCTTT.

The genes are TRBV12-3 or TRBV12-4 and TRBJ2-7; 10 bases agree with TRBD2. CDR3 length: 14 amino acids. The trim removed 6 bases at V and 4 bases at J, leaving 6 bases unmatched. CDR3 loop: CASSPSGRGYEQYF. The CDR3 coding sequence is TGTGCCAGCAGCCCGAGCGGGAGGGGGTACGAGCAGTACTTC.

The CDR3 DNA sequence: TGCAGCGGGACAGGGGGCTTTGGCTACACCTTC. Translating it yields CSGTGGFGYTF. V gene TRBV29-1 combines with J gene TRBJ1-2; TRBD1 aligns across 11 bases. Looked up from germline, CDR1 is SQVTM and CDR2 is ANQGSEA. The J segment lost 7 bases and the V segment lost 7 bases, leaving 2 bases of the junction unmatched. CDR3 size: 11 residues.

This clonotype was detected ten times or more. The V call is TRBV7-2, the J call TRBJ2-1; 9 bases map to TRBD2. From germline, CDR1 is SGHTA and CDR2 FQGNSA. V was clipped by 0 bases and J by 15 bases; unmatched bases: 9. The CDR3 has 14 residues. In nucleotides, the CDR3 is TGTGCCAGCAGCTTAGCTTGGCGGGGGGGTAATTTGTTCTTC. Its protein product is CASSLAWRGGNLFF. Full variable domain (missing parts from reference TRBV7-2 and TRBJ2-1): GAGVSQSPSNKVTEKGKDVELRCDPISGHTALYWYRQSLGQGLEFLIYFQGNSAPDKSGLPSDRFSAERTGGSVSTLTIQRTQQEDSAVYLCASSLAWRGGNLFFGPGTRLTVL.

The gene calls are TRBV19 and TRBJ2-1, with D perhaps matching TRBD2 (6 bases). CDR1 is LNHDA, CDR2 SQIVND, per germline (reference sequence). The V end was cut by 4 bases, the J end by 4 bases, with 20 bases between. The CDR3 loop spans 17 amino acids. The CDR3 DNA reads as TGTGCCAGTAGTACCCTGGGGAGGCTGGGGGTATACAATGAGCAGTTCTTC. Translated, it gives CASSTLGRLGVYNEQFF. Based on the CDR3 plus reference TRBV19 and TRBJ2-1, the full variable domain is DGGITQSPKYLFRKEGQNVTLSCEQNLNHDAMYWYRQDPGQGLRLIYYSQIVNDFQKGDIAEGYSVSREKKESFPLTVTSAQKNPTAFYLCASSTLGRLGVYNEQFFGPGTRLTVL.

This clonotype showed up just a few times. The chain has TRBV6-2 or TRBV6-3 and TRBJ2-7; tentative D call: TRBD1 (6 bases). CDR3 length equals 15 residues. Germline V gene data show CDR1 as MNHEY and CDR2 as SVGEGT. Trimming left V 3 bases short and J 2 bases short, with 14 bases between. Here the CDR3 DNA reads TGTGCCAGCAGTTATCGGCTAGAGGGGGCCTACGAGCAGTACTTC. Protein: CASSYRLEGAYEQYF.

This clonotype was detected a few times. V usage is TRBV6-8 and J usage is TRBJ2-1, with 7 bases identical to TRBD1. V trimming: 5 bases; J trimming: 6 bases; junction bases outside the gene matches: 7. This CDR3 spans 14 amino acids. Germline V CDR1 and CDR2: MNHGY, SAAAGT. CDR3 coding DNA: TGTGCCAGCAGTGCCGCACAGGGGCCCAATGAGCAGTTCTTC. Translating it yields CASSAAQGPNEQFF.

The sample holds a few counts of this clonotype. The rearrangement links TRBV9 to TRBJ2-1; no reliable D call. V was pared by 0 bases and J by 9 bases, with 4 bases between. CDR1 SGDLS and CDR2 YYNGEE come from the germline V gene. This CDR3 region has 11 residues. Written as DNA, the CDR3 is TGTGCCAGCAGCGTAGCGGGTGAGCAGTTCTTC. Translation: CASSVAGEQFF.

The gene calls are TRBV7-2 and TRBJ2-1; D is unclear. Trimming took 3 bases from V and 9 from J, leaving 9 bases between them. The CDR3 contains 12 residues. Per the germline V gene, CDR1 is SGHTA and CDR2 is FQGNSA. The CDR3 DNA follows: TGTGCCAGCAGCTTCCTCTTGGGTGAGCAGTTCTTC. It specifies CASSFLLGEQFF.

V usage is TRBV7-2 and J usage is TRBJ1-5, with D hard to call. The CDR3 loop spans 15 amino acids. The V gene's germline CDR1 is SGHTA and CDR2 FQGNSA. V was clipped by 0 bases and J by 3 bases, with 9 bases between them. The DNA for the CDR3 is TGTGCCAGCAGCTTAGCCCCAACGAACAATCAGCCCCAGCATTTT. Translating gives CASSLAPTNNQPQHF. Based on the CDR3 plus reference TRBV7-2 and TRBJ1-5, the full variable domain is GAGVSQSPSNKVTEKGKDVELRCDPISGHTALYWYRQSLGQGLEFLIYFQGNSAPDKSGLPSDRFSAERTGGSVSTLTIQRTQQEDSAVYLCASSLAPTNNQPQHFGDGTRLSIL.

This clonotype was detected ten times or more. The CDR3: CASSPYGQPQHF. The CDR3 bases are TGTGCCAGCAGCCCATACGGTCAGCCCCAGCATTTT. This chain uses TRBV7-2 with TRBJ1-5; no definite D call. Germline-derived CDR1 and CDR2 are SGHTA and FQGNSA. V dropped 5 bases and J dropped 6 bases, with 8 bases sitting between them. CDR3 length: 12 amino acids.

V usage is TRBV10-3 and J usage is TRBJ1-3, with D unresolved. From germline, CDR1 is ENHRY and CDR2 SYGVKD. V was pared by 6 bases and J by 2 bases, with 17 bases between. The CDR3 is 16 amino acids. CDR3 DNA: TGTGCCATCAGGGAAAGCCCACGAGAGACTGGAAACACCATATATTTT. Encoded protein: CAIRESPRETGNTIYF.

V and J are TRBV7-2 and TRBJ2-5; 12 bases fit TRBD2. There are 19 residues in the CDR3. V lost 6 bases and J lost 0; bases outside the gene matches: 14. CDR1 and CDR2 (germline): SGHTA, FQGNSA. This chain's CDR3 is CASSRSPLAGGGYQETQYF. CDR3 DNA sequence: TGTGCCAGCAGTCGTAGCCCACTAGCGGGGGGCGGGTACCAAGAGACCCAGTACTTC.

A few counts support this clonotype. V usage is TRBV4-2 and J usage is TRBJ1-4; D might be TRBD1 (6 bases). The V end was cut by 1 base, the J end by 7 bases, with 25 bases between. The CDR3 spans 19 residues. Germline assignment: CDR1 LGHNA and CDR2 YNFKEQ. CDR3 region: CASSQVSGAEVVFREKLFF. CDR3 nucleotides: TGTGCCAGCAGCCAAGTTTCGGGGGCTGAGGTGGTATTTCGTGAAAAACTGTTTTTT.

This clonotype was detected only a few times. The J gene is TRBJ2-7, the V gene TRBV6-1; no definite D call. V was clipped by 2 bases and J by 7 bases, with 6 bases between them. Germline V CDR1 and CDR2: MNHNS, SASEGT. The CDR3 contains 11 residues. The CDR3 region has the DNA TGTGCCAGCAGTGAATATGAGGAGCAGTACTTC. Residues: CASSEYEEQYF.